The 15 T cell receptor beta chains presented below share a single source sample, sequenced in a study of T cell responses to AZD1222 COVID-19 vaccine. Profiled with immunoSEQ multiplex PCR; TCRdb holds only in-frame clones, not every one. The data show 140,000 or so clones, with approximately 91% seen just once and about 1.8% held by the top ten. Sequenced here: peripheral blood, sampled 28 days after the second AZD1222 dose. These receptors were obtained from an adult who received the AZD1222 COVID-19 vaccine.

The CDR3 region has the DNA TGTGCCACCAGTGATTGCCGGGACAGCTTCGATAGCAATCAGCCCCAGCATTTT. Translation: CATSDCRDSFDSNQPQHF. V and J are TRBV24-1 and TRBJ1-5; 7 bases map to TRBD1. CDR3 length equals 18 residues. Trimming removed 2 bases from V and 0 bases from J; junction bases left unmatched: 9. Germline CDR1 is KGHDR and CDR2 is SFDVKD.

The chain carries TRBV7-3 and TRBJ2-1, with 15 nucleotides matching TRBD2. V lost 3 bases, J lost 9 bases, and 9 bases stayed unmatched. The CDR3 contains 17 residues. Germline lookup yields CDR1 SGHTA and CDR2 FQGTGA. The CDR3 loop is CASSFRRTSGGEGEQFF. The CDR3 bases are TGTGCCAGCAGCTTTCGAAGGACTAGCGGGGGGGAAGGTGAGCAGTTCTTC. The full variable domain, rest sourced from reference TRBV7-3 and TRBJ2-1, is GAGVSQTPSNKVTEKGKYVELRCDPISGHTALYWYRQSLGQGPEFLIYFQGTGAADDSGLPNDRFFAVRPEGSVSTLKIQRTERGDSAVYLCASSFRRTSGGEGEQFFGPGTRLTVL.

As to this clone: In the same sample, other DNA sequences code for this CDR3. The V and J genes are TRBV19 and TRBJ1-1, with D possibly being TRBD1 (5 bases). The CDR3 sequence is 12 residues long. Germline CDR1 reads LNHDA; CDR2 reads SQIVND (reference sequence). V was pared by 6 bases and J by 4 bases, with 9 bases between. The CDR3 sequence: CASRWGSTEAFF. The CDR3, as DNA: TGTGCCAGTAGATGGGGGAGCACTGAAGCTTTCTTT.

The J gene is TRBJ2-1, the V gene TRBV29-1; D assignment may be TRBD1 or TRBD2 (7 bases each). Germline lookup yields CDR1 SQVTM and CDR2 ANQGSEA. Trimming took off 6 bases at V and 4 bases at J, with 13 bases between the two ends. The CDR3 runs 13 residues. This CDR3 is CSVPRGGYNEQFF. In DNA form, the CDR3 reads TGCAGCGTACCCAGGGGGGGTTACAATGAGCAGTTCTTC.

The rearrangement links TRBV6-6 to TRBJ2-7, with TRBD1 matching 7 bases. This CDR3 spans 13 amino acids. J was trimmed by 6 bases and V by 0 bases; bases with no gene match: 2. Germline CDR1 reads MNHNY; CDR2 reads SVGAGI (reference sequence). In nucleotides, the CDR3 is TGTGCCAGCAGTTACTCGTCAGGGGGCGAGCAGTACTTC. Its protein is CASSYSSGGEQYF.

In its sample, this clone was seen once. The CDR3 loop reads CASGLVQEQYF. CDR3 bases: TGTGCTAGTGGTTTGGTACAAGAGCAGTACTTC. The V and J genes are TRBV12-5 and TRBJ2-7; D remains unclear. This CDR3 has 11 residues. Germline CDR1 and CDR2: LGHNT and FRNRAP. V lost 0 bases and J lost 7, with 4 bases in between.

In DNA form, the CDR3 reads TGTGCCACCAGTGATTTGGCTGGTTGGCTGTTTTTT. Translating gives CATSDLAGWLFF. V usage is TRBV24-1 and J usage is TRBJ2-2; D is unresolved. Trimming removed 0 bases at V and 13 bases at J, with 8 bases between. Germline values: CDR1 KGHDR, CDR2 SFDVKD. The CDR3 has 12 residues.

The rearrangement joins TRBV25-1 to TRBJ1-1, with D uncertain. This CDR3 spans 11 amino acids. In germline, CDR1 is MGHDK, CDR2 SYGVNS. The germline V and J ends were trimmed by 6 bases and 1 base, with 3 bases remaining between them. The DNA of the CDR3 is TGTGCCAGCAGCCCGAACACTGAAGCTTTCTTT. It specifies CASSPNTEAFF. The full variable domain, its missing parts supplied by reference TRBV25-1 and TRBJ1-1, is EADIYQTPRYLVIGTGKKITLECSQTMGHDKMYWYQQDPGMELHLIHYSYGVNSTEKGDLSSESTVSRIRTEHFPLTLESARPSHTSQYLCASSPNTEAFFGQGTRLTVV.

The rearrangement uses TRBV11-3 and TRBJ1-1; D unclear. Germline V gives CDR1 SGHNT, CDR2 YENEEA. The CDR3 extends over 13 amino acids. V was trimmed by 3 bases and J by 3 bases, leaving 8 bases between them. CDR3 DNA sequence: TGTGCCAGCAGCTTTGGCCCCCACACTGAAGCTTTCTTT. This gives the protein CASSFGPHTEAFF.

V gene TRBV18 combines with J gene TRBJ2-7; 11 bases are shared with TRBD1. V dropped 3 bases and J dropped 3; count of bases not matched to a gene: 4. Germline V gene data show CDR1 as KGHSH and CDR2 as LQKENI. The CDR3 extends over 15 amino acids. CDR3 coding DNA: TGTGCCAGCTCACCGCAGGGACAGGGGGGCTACGAGCAGTACTTC. Its protein is CASSPQGQGGYEQYF.

The V gene is TRBV2, the J gene TRBJ1-4, with a possible D match to TRBD1 (5 bases). Germline V gene data show CDR1 as SNHLY and CDR2 as FYNNEI. This CDR3 has 15 residues. Trimming stripped 3 bases from V and 8 bases from J, with 16 bases between. DNA of the CDR3: TGTGCCAGCAGTGATAAGGGTCAGGGTTTCGAAAAACTGTTTTTT. Translating gives CASSDKGQGFEKLFF.

The V call is TRBV19, the J call TRBJ2-1; 15 positions match TRBD2. V gave up 5 bases and J gave up 7 bases; unmatched junction bases: 6. CDR3 size: 16 residues. Germline V CDR1 and CDR2: LNHDA, SQIVND (reference sequence). Here the CDR3 DNA reads TGTGCCAGTAGTTCCAGGACTAGCGGGAGGGGAAATGAGCAGTTCTTC. Residues: CASSSRTSGRGNEQFF.

The chain has TRBV6-5 and TRBJ1-1, with D possibly being TRBD1 (5 bases). This CDR3 has 15 amino acids. Germline values: CDR1 MNHEY, CDR2 SVGAGI. Trimming shortened V by 1 base and J by 1 base, and 10 bases separated the two germline ends. CDR3 loop: CASSYLGPSNTEAFF. Written as DNA, the CDR3 is TGTGCCAGCAGTTACTTGGGGCCCTCGAACACTGAAGCTTTCTTT.

This rearrangement joins TRBV5-1 to TRBJ1-2; D is unresolved. V was clipped by 1 base and J by 0 bases, with 7 bases between them. The CDR3 totals 14 residues. Germline assignment: CDR1 SGHRS and CDR2 YFSETQ. The CDR3 coding sequence is TGCGCCAGCAGCTTGACATACTCTAACTATGGCTACACCTTC. Protein: CASSLTYSNYGYTF.

The chain is built from TRBV7-6 and TRBJ2-3; 8 bases line up with TRBD1. Germline assignment: CDR1 SGHVS and CDR2 FNYEAQ. With V trimmed by 5 bases and J by 4 bases, 8 bases remained unmatched. The CDR3 runs to 15 residues. CDR3 coding DNA: TGTGCCAGCAGCCCGACAGGGGCCAGGGCAGATACGCAGTATTTT. This gives the protein CASSPTGARADTQYF.